The 13 T cell receptor beta chains listed next were all sequenced from one sample in a study of blood T cell repertoires in COVID-19. Sequencing was performed with immunoSEQ multiplex PCR; in TCRdb, only in-frame clones are kept and a portion is missing. Here the sample spans 150,000 to 250,000 clones, 85% to 95% being singletons. The sequenced material came from peripheral blood. These receptors all stem from a man aged 25-45 years with COVID-19, enrolled during active disease.

The genes are TRBV3-1 (or the pseudogene TRBV3-2) and TRBJ2-7; D is ambiguous. CDR1 is LGHDT, CDR2 YNNKEL, per germline (reference sequence). The CDR3 loop spans 15 amino acids. Deletions cut 0 bases from V and 4 bases from J, with 13 bases between. Here the CDR3 reads CASSQDLHSRYEQYF. The CDR3 DNA follows: TGTGCCAGCAGCCAAGATCTGCACAGCCGATACGAGCAGTACTTC.

J is TRBJ1-2 and V is TRBV3-1 (or the pseudogene TRBV3-2); D perhaps matches TRBD1 (5 bases). The CDR3 covers 14 residues. CDR1 LGHDT and CDR2 YNNKEL come from the germline V gene (reference sequence). The V and J ends lost 4 bases and 6 bases respectively, with 15 bases between them. The CDR3 sequence: CASSRRLDTDGYTF. The DNA of the CDR3 is TGTGCCAGCAGCCGCCGATTGGACACCGATGGCTACACCTTC.

The chain combines TRBV5-1 with TRBJ1-2; D remains unclear. V was cut by 4 bases and J by 3 bases, with 13 bases left in between. The CDR3 length is 14 residues. Germline CDR1 is SGHRS and CDR2 is YFSETQ. The CDR3 bases are TGCGCCAGCAGCCCGTCGGACGGGGACTATGGCTACACCTTC. Amino acid sequence: CASSPSDGDYGYTF. Together with reference TRBV5-1 and TRBJ1-2, the CDR3 gives the full variable domain: KAGVTQTPRYLIKTRGQQVTLSCSPISGHRSVSWYQQTPGQGLQFLFEYFSETQRNKGNFPGRFSGRQFSNSRSEMNVSTLELGDSALYLCASSPSDGDYGYTFGSGTRLTVV.

The rearrangement uses TRBV21-1 and TRBJ1-2; TRBD1 reflects the table's D call only, with no check against the DNA. TRBV21-1 is a pseudogene. This CDR3 spans 16 amino acids. In nucleotides, the CDR3 is TGTGCCAGCAGCAAAGCGCCCCCCGACAGAGCCTATGGCTACACCTTC. Its translation: CASSKAPPDRAYGYTF.

This chain joins TRBV5-6 and TRBJ1-2; D call uncertain. The CDR3 covers 12 residues. From germline, CDR1 is SGHDT and CDR2 YYEEEE. The ends were cut back, 0 bases at V and 6 bases at J, with 6 bases in the middle. The CDR3, as DNA: TGTGCCAGCAGCTTGGTATCTGATGGCTACACCTTC. Encoded protein: CASSLVSDGYTF. Full variable domain (rest looked up from reference TRBV5-6 and TRBJ1-2): DAGVTQSPTHLIKTRGQQVTLRCSPKSGHDTVSWYQQALGQGPQFIFQYYEEEERQRGNFPDRFSGHQFPNYSSELNVNALLLGDSALYLCASSLVSDGYTFGSGTRLTVV.

The chain recombines TRBV12-3 or TRBV12-4 with TRBJ2-7; D is perhaps TRBD2 (5 bases). The CDR3 runs to 13 residues. V lost 3 bases, J lost 3 bases, and 9 bases lay in between. The CDR3 DNA reads as TGTGCCAGCAGTTTTGTCGGGGACTACGAGCAGTACTTC. Protein product: CASSFVGDYEQYF.

The CDR3 DNA reads as TGTGCCAGCAGCTTAAGTCGTGGCGCAGGCAACACTGAAGCTTTCTTT. Amino acids: CASSLSRGAGNTEAFF. The gene calls are TRBV7-9 and TRBJ1-1; D not certain. Germline lookup yields CDR1 SEHNR and CDR2 FQNEAQ (reference sequence). V lost 2 bases to trimming and J lost 2 bases, with 15 bases between them. This CDR3 is 16 amino acids long.

V and J are TRBV5-1 and TRBJ2-2; perhaps TRBD1 as D (6 bases). V dropped 4 bases and J dropped 5 bases, with 18 bases sitting between them. Germline values: CDR1 SGHRS, CDR2 YFSETQ. CDR3 size: 16 residues. CDR3 amino acids: CASSAQGVVVTGELFF. In nucleotides, the CDR3 is TGCGCCAGCAGCGCACAGGGCGTAGTAGTAACCGGGGAGCTGTTTTTT.

The chain carries TRBV19 and TRBJ1-1; TRBD1 might be the D (5 bases). CDR3 size: 15 residues. The germline V gene encodes CDR1 LNHDA and CDR2 SQIVND (reference sequence). Trimming removed 0 bases at V and 3 bases at J, with 11 bases between. CDR3 in DNA: TGTGCCAGTAGTATAGAAAAAATAGGGGACACTGAAGCTTTCTTT. It translates to CASSIEKIGDTEAFF.

This clone was seen a handful of times. The genes are TRBV9 and TRBJ1-1; D not resolved. The CDR3 has 15 amino acids. Trimming stripped 0 bases from V and 2 bases from J, with 11 bases between. CDR1 and CDR2 (germline): SGDLS, YYNGEE. The CDR3: CASSVEGGGNTEAFF. The CDR3 nucleotides read TGTGCCAGCAGCGTAGAAGGAGGCGGAAACACTGAAGCTTTCTTT.

The chain is built from TRBV3-1 (or the pseudogene TRBV3-2) and TRBJ1-1; possibly TRBD1 for D (6 bases). The CDR3 has 15 amino acids. Germline V CDR1 and CDR2: LGHDT, YNNKEL (reference sequence). The V end was cut by 1 base, the J end by 0 bases, with 9 bases between. This chain's CDR3 is CASSQAAGVNTEAFF. Written as DNA, the CDR3 is TGTGCCAGCAGCCAAGCTGCAGGGGTGAACACTGAAGCTTTCTTT.

The chain joins TRBV3-1 (or the pseudogene TRBV3-2) to TRBJ1-5; 10 bases are a match to TRBD1. Trimming at V came to 1 base and at J to 1 base, leaving 10 bases not matched to a gene. Germline V CDR1 and CDR2: LGHDT, YNNKEL (reference sequence). There are 19 residues in the CDR3. CDR3 in DNA: TGTGCCAGCAGCCAAGGGGACAGGGGTGGCGTTGGGAGCAATCAGCCCCAGCATTTT. This translates into CASSQGDRGGVGSNQPQHF.

This clone was recorded once. The V and J genes are TRBV4-1 and TRBJ1-5, with 10 nucleotides matching TRBD1. This CDR3 region has 15 residues. Germline V gene data show CDR1 as MGHRA and CDR2 as YSYEKL. After removal of 3 bases from V and 7 bases from J, the junction contained 6 bases not matched to a gene. The CDR3 DNA reads as TGCGCCAGCAGCCAGTCGACAGGGGGCGGGCAGCCCCAGCATTTT. Translating gives CASSQSTGGGQPQHF.